This T cell receptor beta chain originates from a study of CXCR3-negative and CXCR3-positive naive CD8 T cells (dated by TCRdb to about 2019). In terms of the full investigation: Some 130 million TRB reads were obtained in total, roughly 1.5 +/- 0.3 million reads per library. Data from under 12 donors, pooled across two independent experiments, went into the diversity and physicochemical repertoire analyses. The TRBV-TRBJ cluster analysis covered naive subsets from several donors and memory cells from 3 donors.

On the study overall, not on this receptor specifically: Because surface CD5, which has been linked to self-reactivity in mice, was comparable between naive subsets, TCR interaction strength was also inferred from TRB CDR3 physicochemical properties. Compared with CXCR3-negative naive cells, CXCR3-positive naive cells had TRB CDR3s with higher hydrophobicity (lower Kidera factor 4), lower energy, and higher strength and volume indices. Within the same donor, TRBV-TRBJ usage looked similar between naive CXCR3-negative and CXCR3-positive cells, but memory cells had distinct patterns. Freshly isolated PBMCs were used for most assays because CXCR3 expression partially decreased after cryopreservation. Repertoire diversity was comparably high in both naive subsets but much lower in memory CD8+ T cells.

Each CD8+ T cell subset was flow-sorted in triplicate, with 300,000 cells per subset placed directly into RLT lysis buffer. Naive CD8+ T cells were defined stringently as CD45RO-CCR7+CD27+CD95- to exclude memory contaminants. Using standard density gradient centrifugation, peripheral blood mononuclear cells were isolated from buffy coats. Naive CXCR3-negative and CXCR3-positive CD8+ T cells were flow-sorted using a FACSAria III. Total RNA was extracted from sorted cells using an RNeasy Mini Kit. Worth noting for this clonotype: It lacks a known antigen.

The sequencer listed for this sample is NextSeq 550. The Human TCR Profiling Kit (MiLaboratory) was used to prepare UMI-labeled 5' RACE TRB cDNA libraries. cDNA synthesis used the entire amount of extracted RNA, and PCR amplification then used the entire amount of cDNA produced. Libraries were prepared in parallel with an identical number of PCR cycles. Under the source paper's analysis protocol: About 50,000 +/- 9,200 unique UMI-labeled TRB cDNA molecules per library were extracted with MIGEC and MiXCR, with at least two reads per UMI required. Each library averaged roughly 36,000 +/- 9,600 functional in-frame TRB CDR3 nucleotide clonotypes without stop codons. Diversity metrics, including normalized Shannon-Wiener and Chao1, were computed in VDJtools after downsampling to 5000 UMI-labeled TRB molecules per sample. For the central five CDR3 residues, VDJtools calculated physicochemical properties weighted by clonotype size, namely interaction energy, strength, volume and Kidera factor 4. TCRdb reprocessed the reads and assigns one entry to each CDR3 protein sequence, leaving out DNA. These V and J calls derive from TCRdb rather than the authors' analysis. The table kept for this sample lists fewer than 90,000 distinct CDR3 sequences. The ten top clones hold around 0.51% of the sample.

The receptor was derived from a human donor in good health. Some clones in this sample may be carry-over from other donors' samples. Material for sequencing was naive CXCR3+ CD8+ T cells from blood. In light of the paper, this sample's cell subset or site label describes: CD45RO-CCR7+CD27+CD95- naive CD8+ T cells expressing CXCR3 (TNR3+).

Here the CDR3 is given as CASSQNFGHEQFF. Here the chain combines TRBV28 and TRBJ2-1. The germline V gene sets CDR1 to MDHEN and CDR2 to SYDVKM. The CDR3 runs 13 residues from the cysteine to the phenylalanine. The entry carries no DNA sequence.